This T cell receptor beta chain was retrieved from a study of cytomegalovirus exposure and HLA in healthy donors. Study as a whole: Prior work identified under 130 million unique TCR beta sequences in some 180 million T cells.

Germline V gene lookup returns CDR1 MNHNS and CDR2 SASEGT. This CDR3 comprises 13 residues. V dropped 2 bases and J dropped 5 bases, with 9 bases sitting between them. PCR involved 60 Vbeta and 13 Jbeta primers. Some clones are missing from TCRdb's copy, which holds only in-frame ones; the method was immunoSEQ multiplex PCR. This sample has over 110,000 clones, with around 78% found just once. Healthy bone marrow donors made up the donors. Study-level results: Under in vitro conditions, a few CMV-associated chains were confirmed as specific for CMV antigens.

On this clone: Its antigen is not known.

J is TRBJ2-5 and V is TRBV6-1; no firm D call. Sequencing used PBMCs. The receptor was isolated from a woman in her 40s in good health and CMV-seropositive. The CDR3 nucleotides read TGTGCCAGCAGTGAATTCGGAGACGAGACCCAGTACTTC. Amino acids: CASSEFGDETQYF.